The rows below give T cell receptor beta chains drawn from one sample of a study of T cell repertoires in cytomegalovirus infection. TCRdb re-called the reads with MiXCR, one entry per CDR3 protein. Of some 920,000 distinct CDR3 sequences listed, roughly a third were seen once; the top ten hold 13%. The antigens for these receptors are not known. The source was cultured CD8+ T cells from PBMCs, collected from culture after CMV antigen stimulation. These receptors all come from a human donor in good health (CMV status not recorded). Some clones in this sample may be carry-over from other donors' samples. Both conserved end residues are part of each CDR3.

j_call: TRBJ2-3
v_call: TRBV4-1
cdr3_aa: CASSQWNADTQYF

j_call: TRBJ1-2
v_call: TRBV7-2
cdr3_aa: CASSLEGSRENGYTF

j_call: TRBJ2-2
v_call: TRBV7-9
cdr3_aa: CASSLRPGELFF

j_call: TRBJ1-1
v_call: TRBV19
cdr3_aa: CASSITGGLNTEAFF

j_call: TRBJ1-1
v_call: TRBV7-6
cdr3_aa: CASSQGTVDMNTEAFF

j_call: TRBJ1-1
v_call: TRBV3-1
cdr3_aa: CASSPGQGYMNTEAFF

j_call: TRBJ1-1
v_call: TRBV5-5
cdr3_aa: CASSLGEGLTEAFF

j_call: TRBJ2-1
v_call: TRBV7-9
cdr3_aa: CASSFFSENEQFF

j_call: TRBJ2-1
v_call: TRBV20-1
cdr3_aa: CSVTSPGQGSYNEQFF

j_call: TRBJ1-4
v_call: TRBV28
cdr3_aa: CASTGHGINEKLFF

j_call: TRBJ2-2
v_call: TRBV5-1
cdr3_aa: CASSFLQTGITGELFF

j_call: TRBJ2-5
v_call: TRBV19
cdr3_aa: CASRNQGQGARETQYF

j_call: TRBJ1-2
v_call: TRBV7-4
cdr3_aa: CASSLSGGFYGYTF

j_call: TRBJ1-2
v_call: TRBV7-8
cdr3_aa: CAGRDRVNGYTF

j_call: TRBJ2-7
v_call: TRBV14
cdr3_aa: CASSHIQLGEQYF

j_call: TRBJ1-2
v_call: TRBV6-6
cdr3_aa: CASSYFGDGSSYGYTF